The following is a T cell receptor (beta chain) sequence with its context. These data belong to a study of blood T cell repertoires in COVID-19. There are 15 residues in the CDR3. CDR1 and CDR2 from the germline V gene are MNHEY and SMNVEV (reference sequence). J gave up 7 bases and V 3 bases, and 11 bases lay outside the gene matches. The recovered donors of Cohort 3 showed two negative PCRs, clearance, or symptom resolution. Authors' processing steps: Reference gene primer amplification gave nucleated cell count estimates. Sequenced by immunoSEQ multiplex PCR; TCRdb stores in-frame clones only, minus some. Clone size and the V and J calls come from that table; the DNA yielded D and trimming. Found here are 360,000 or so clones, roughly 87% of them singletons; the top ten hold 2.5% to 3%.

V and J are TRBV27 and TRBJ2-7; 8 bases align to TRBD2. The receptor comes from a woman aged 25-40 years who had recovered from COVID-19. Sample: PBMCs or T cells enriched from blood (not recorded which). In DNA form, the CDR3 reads TGTGCCAGCAGTTTCAACGGGAGGGCCTCGTTTGAGCAGTACTTC. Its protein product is CASSFNGRASFEQYF.